This TCR beta chain was sequenced in a study of blood T cell repertoires in COVID-19. In the study's own analysis: Cell counts per sample came from amplifying reference gene primers. The table came from immunoSEQ multiplex PCR; TCRdb's copy has only in-frame clones and leaves some out. V, J and clone size reflect that table, while D and trimming were determined from the DNA. The sample consists of approximately 330,000 clones, over 80% of them appearing once. V lost 4 bases to trimming and J lost 0 bases; unmatched junction nucleotides: 7. The CDR3 is made up of 16 amino acids. CDR1 is MNHEY, CDR2 SMNVEV, per germline (reference sequence).

The chain has TRBV27 and TRBJ2-7; the match to TRBD2 covers 9 bases. The clonotype comes from a man aged 30 to 45 with COVID-19, enrolled during active disease. Sequencing was performed on peripheral blood. The chain's CDR3 is CASSSLLAGSSYEQYF. The CDR3 nucleotides read TGTGCCAGCAGTTCCCTACTAGCGGGCAGCTCCTACGAGCAGTACTTC.